The clone carrying this T cell receptor (beta chain) has only a few counts. The record originates from a study of T-cell reconstitution after alpha-beta-depleted transplantation in children. CDR3 length: 17 residues. Germline V gives CDR1 LGHDT, CDR2 YNNKEL (reference sequence). Deletions cut 1 base from V and 8 bases from J, with 18 bases between. Molecular barcoding with unique molecular identifiers was used for the TCRbeta library. In TCRdb, the PCR reads were re-called with MiXCR into one record per CDR3 protein. The sample carries hundreds of thousands of distinct CDR3 sequences, around 9.6% recorded once.

Sequencing used PBMCs from the stem cell graft donor, obtained from the stem cell graft. This chain uses TRBV3-1 with TRBJ1-6; D might be TRBD1 (5 bases). The receptor comes from a human donor who donated a stem cell graft to a child with SCID. The CDR3 DNA follows: TGTGCCAGCAGCCAAGTTGATGCAGGGTCTGCTTATTCACCCCTCCACTTT. Protein product: CASSQVDAGSAYSPLHF.